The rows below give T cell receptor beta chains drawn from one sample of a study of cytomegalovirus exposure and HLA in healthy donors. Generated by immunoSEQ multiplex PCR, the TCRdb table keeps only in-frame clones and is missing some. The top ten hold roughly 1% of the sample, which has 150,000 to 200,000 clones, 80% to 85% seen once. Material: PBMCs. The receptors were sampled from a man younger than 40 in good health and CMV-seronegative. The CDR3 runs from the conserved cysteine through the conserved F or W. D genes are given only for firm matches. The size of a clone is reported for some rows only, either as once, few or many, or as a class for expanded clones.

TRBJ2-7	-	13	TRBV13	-	CASSLEGLYEQYF	TGTGCCAGCAGCTTGGAGGGCCTATACGAGCAGTACTTC
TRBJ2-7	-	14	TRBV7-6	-	CASAFGTGAYEQYF	TGTGCCAGCGCCTTCGGGACGGGGGCCTACGAGCAGTACTTC
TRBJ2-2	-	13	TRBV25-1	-	CASSARTDGELFF	TGTGCCAGCAGTGCTCGGACTGACGGGGAGCTGTTTTTT
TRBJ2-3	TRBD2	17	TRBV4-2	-	CASSQHGTSGDTDTQYF	TGTGCCAGCAGCCAACACGGGACTAGCGGGGACACAGATACGCAGTATTTT
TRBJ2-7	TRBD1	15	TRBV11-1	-	CASRTTGGKVYEQYF	TGTGCCAGCAGAACTACAGGGGGCAAGGTTTACGAGCAGTACTTC
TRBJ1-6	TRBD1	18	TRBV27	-	CASSLAARGQGVNSPLHF	TGTGCCAGCAGTTTGGCGGCCCGAGGGCAGGGGGTTAATTCACCCCTCCACTTT
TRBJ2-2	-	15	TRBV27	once	CASSLYPGVTGELFF	TGTGCCAGCAGTTTATATCCAGGGGTAACCGGGGAGCTGTTTTTT
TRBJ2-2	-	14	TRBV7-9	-	CASSIKGATGELFF	TGTGCCAGCAGCATAAAAGGGGCCACCGGGGAGCTGTTTTTT
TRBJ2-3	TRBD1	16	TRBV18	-	CASSPLATGGTDTQYF	TGTGCCAGCTCACCACTGGCAACAGGGGGCACAGATACGCAGTATTTT
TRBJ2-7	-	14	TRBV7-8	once	CASSLAGQSYEQYF	TGTGCCAGCAGCTTAGCCGGACAGAGCTACGAGCAGTACTTC
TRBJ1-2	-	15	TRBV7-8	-	CASSLGEGLSRGYTF	TGTGCCAGCAGCCTGGGGGAGGGGTTGTCCCGGGGCTACACCTTC
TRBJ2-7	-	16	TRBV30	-	CAWSAQRLRSPGEQYF	TGTGCCTGGAGTGCACAACGCCTCCGTTCCCCGGGGGAGCAGTACTTC
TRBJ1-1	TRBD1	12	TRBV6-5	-	CASSYAGQRAFF	TGTGCCAGCAGTTACGCGGGACAGCGAGCTTTCTTT
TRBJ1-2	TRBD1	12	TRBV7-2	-	CASSSWTGGYTF	TGTGCCAGCAGCTCTTGGACAGGGGGCTACACCTTC
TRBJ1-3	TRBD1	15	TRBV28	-	CASRGTGGSGNTIYF	TGTGCCAGCAGAGGGACAGGGGGCTCTGGAAACACCATATATTTT
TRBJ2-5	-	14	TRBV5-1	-	CASSLGQIQETQYF	TGCGCCAGCAGCTTGGGACAGATCCAAGAGACCCAGTACTTC
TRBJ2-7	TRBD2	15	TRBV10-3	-	CAISEVGGESYEQYF	TGTGCCATCAGTGAAGTCGGGGGGGAATCCTACGAGCAGTACTTC
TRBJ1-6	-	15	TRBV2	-	CASSDASAYNSPLHF	TGTGCCAGCAGTGATGCGTCCGCTTATAATTCACCCCTCCACTTT
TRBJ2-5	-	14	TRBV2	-	CASSVQTAQETQYF	TGTGCCAGCAGTGTCCAGACAGCCCAAGAGACCCAGTACTTC
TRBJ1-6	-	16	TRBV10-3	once	CAISESEGSYNSPLHF	TGTGCCATCAGTGAGTCGGAGGGCTCCTATAATTCACCCCTCCACTTT
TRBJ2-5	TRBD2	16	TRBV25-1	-	CASSEKRGWMQETQYF	TGTGCCAGCAGTGAAAAGCGGGGCTGGATGCAAGAGACCCAGTACTTC
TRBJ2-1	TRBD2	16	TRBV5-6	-	CASSSQSGGDYNEQFF	TGTGCCAGCAGCTCCCAAAGCGGGGGGGACTACAATGAGCAGTTCTTC
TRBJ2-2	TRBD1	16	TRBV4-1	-	CASSHLTGVITGELFF	TGCGCCAGCAGCCACCTCACAGGGGTGATAACCGGGGAGCTGTTTTTT
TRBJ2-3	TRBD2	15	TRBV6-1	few	CASSEGREVTDTQYF	TGTGCCAGCAGTGAAGGGCGGGAGGTCACAGATACGCAGTATTTT
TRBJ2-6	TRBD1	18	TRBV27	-	CASSPTRQGAGGANVLTF	TGTGCCAGCAGTCCCACCCGACAGGGGGCGGGCGGGGCCAACGTCCTGACTTTC
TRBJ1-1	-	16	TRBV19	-	CASRKREDYLNTEAFF	TGTGCCAGTAGGAAGCGGGAAGATTATCTAAACACTGAAGCTTTCTTT
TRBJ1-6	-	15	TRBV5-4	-	CASSRGTDYNSPLHF	TGTGCCAGCAGCCGGGGGACCGACTATAATTCACCCCTCCACTTT
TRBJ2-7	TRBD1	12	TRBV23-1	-	CASSHDRGEQYF	TGCGCCAGCAGCCACGACAGGGGCGAGCAGTACTTC
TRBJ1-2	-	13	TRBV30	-	CAWSVQVSYGYTF	TGTGCCTGGAGTGTACAGGTCTCCTATGGCTACACCTTC
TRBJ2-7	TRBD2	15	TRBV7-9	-	CASSSPGLEAYEQYF	TGTGCCAGCAGCTCCCCGGGACTAGAGGCCTACGAGCAGTACTTC
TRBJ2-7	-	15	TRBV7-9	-	CASSPRFGFNYEQYF	TGTGCCAGCAGCCCCCGCTTTGGCTTCAACTACGAGCAGTACTTC
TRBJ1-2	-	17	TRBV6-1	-	CASSEARFREVFYGYTF	TGTGCCAGCAGTGAAGCGCGGTTCAGGGAGGTTTTTTATGGCTACACCTTC
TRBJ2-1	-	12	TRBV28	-	CASSGQFNEQFF	TGTGCCAGCAGCGGACAGTTCAATGAGCAGTTCTTC
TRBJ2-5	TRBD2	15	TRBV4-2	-	CASSQPTSSPETQYF	TGTGCCAGCAGCCAACCGACTAGCTCACCGGAGACCCAGTACTTC
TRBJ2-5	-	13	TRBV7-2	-	CASSLARKETQYF	TGTGCCAGCAGCTTAGCCAGGAAAGAGACCCAGTACTTC
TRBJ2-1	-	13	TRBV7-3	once	CASSQTSSNEQFF	TGTGCCAGCAGCCAGACTAGTAGCAATGAGCAGTTCTTC
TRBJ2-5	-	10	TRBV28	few	CASSQKTQYF	TGTGCCAGCAGTCAAAAGACCCAGTACTTC
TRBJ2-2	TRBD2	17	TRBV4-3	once	CASSPGERTRLTGELFF	TGCGCCAGCAGCCCAGGCGAAAGGACTAGGCTGACCGGGGAGCTGTTTTTT
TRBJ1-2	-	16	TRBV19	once	CASSIDSGVPFYGYTF	TGTGCCAGTAGTATCGATTCAGGGGTTCCGTTCTATGGCTACACCTTC
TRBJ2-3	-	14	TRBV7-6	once	CASSLGPTTDTQYF	TGTGCCAGCAGCTTAGGTCCTACGACAGATACGCAGTATTTT
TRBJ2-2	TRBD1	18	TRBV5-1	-	CASSSRNPGQGNTGELFF	TGCGCCAGCAGCTCCCGAAATCCGGGACAGGGGAACACCGGGGAGCTGTTTTTT
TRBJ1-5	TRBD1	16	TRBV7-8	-	CASSKNNRQGNQPQHF	TGTGCCAGCAGCAAGAACAATCGACAGGGGAATCAGCCCCAGCATTTT
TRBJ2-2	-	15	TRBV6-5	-	CASSTWADPTGELFF	TGTGCCAGCAGTACCTGGGCTGACCCCACCGGGGAGCTGTTTTTT
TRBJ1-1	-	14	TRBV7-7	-	CASSTRQAKTEAFF	TGTGCTAGCAGCACTCGACAGGCCAAAACTGAAGCTTTCTTT
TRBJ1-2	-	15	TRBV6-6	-	CASSYPSWPNYGYTF	TGTGCCAGCAGTTACCCTTCTTGGCCGAACTATGGCTACACCTTC
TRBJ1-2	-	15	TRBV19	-	CASSRRGGENYGYTF	TGTGCCAGTAGCCGACGCGGAGGAGAAAACTATGGCTACACCTTC
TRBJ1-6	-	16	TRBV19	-	CASSTAGSTVNSPLHF	TGTGCCAGTAGCACGGCCGGGTCCACGGTCAATTCACCCCTCCACTTT
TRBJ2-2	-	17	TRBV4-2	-	CASSQRTGTQITGELFF	TGTGCCAGCAGCCAACGGACCGGGACTCAAATTACCGGGGAGCTGTTTTTT
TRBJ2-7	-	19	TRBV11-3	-	CASSLGDSLYNLRDYEQYF	TGTGCCAGCAGCTTAGGGGACTCGCTTTATAATCTACGGGACTACGAGCAGTACTTC
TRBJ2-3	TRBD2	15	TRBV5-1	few	CASSRSGGALDTQYF	TGCGCCAGCAGCCGTAGCGGGGGGGCCCTAGATACGCAGTATTTT